The entry below gives a single TCR beta chain sequence along with its context. Its antigen is as yet unknown. This entry is derived from a study of OX40 agonist ivuxolimab in advanced cancers. V gave up 4 bases and J gave up 4 bases; unmatched junction bases: 1. The CDR3 totals 15 residues. Germline V lookup: CDR1 SGHTA, CDR2 FQGNSA. Libraries were prepared by immunoSEQ multiplex PCR; TCRdb keeps only in-frame clonotypes and omits some of them. The repertoire includes about 40,000 clones, 75% to 90% of them detected once, and about 2.7% sits in the top ten. Study observations and caveats: Dosing at 0.1 to 3.0 mg/kg was accompanied by clonal expansion of CD4+ and CD8+ blood T cells by week 6. Fewer expanded clones were found on average in CD4+ than in CD8+ T cells. Which antigen the expanded peripheral T cells recognized is unknown.

This sample comprised CD4+ or CD8+ T cells sorted from blood, obtained in a trial of the OX40 agonist ivuxolimab. This sequence joins TRBV7-2 and TRBJ2-5; 15 bases map to TRBD2. The sequence was obtained from an adult with an advanced solid tumor such as melanoma, head and neck, liver or kidney cancer. This CDR3 reads CASSSGLAGGETQYF. The CDR3 nucleotides are TGTGCCAGCAGCTCGGGACTAGCGGGAGGAGAGACCCAGTACTTC.